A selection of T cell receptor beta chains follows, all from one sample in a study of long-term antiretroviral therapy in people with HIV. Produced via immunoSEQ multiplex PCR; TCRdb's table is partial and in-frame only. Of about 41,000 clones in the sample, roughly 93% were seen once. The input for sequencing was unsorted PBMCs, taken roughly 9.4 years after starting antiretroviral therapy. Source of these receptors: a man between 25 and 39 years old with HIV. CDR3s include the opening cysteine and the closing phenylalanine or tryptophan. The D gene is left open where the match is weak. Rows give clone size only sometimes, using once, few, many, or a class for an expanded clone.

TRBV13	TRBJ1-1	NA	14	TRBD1	CASSWTGSNTEAFF	TGTGCCAGCAGCTGGACAGGGTCGAACACTGAAGCTTTCTTT
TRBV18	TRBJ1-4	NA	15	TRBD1	CASSPRTGDNEKLFF	TGTGCCAGCTCACCACGGACAGGGGATAATGAAAAACTGTTTTTT
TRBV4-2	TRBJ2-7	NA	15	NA	CASSQDHAEGYEQYF	TGTGCCAGCAGCCAAGATCATGCGGAAGGTTACGAGCAGTACTTC
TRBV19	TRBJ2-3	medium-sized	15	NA	CASSILGGASDTQYF	TGTGCCAGTAGTATACTAGGGGGGGCCTCAGATACGCAGTATTTT
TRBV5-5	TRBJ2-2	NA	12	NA	CASSSRTGELFF	TGTGCCAGCAGCTCTCGAACCGGGGAGCTGTTTTTT
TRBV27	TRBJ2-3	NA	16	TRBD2	CASSSLAGGDWDTQYF	TGTGCCAGCAGTTCTCTAGCGGGGGGAGATTGGGATACGCAGTATTTT
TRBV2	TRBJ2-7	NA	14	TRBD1	CASSVYRDSHEQYF	TGTGCCAGCAGTGTGTATAGGGACAGTCACGAGCAGTACTTC
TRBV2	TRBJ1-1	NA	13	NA	CATHGIQNTEAFF	TGTGCCACCCACGGGATACAAAACACTGAAGCTTTCTTT
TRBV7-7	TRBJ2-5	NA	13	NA	CASSLDGQETQYF	TGTGCTAGCAGCTTAGACGGACAAGAGACCCAGTACTTC
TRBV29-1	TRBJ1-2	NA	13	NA	CSVTPLSNYGYTF	TGCAGCGTGACACCCTTATCCAACTATGGCTACACCTTC
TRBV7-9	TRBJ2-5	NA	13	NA	CASSLGSGETQYF	TGTGCCAGCAGCTTAGGCTCGGGGGAGACCCAGTACTTC
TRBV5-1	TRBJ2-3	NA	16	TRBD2	CASSLALAGNTDTQYF	TGCGCCAGCAGCTTGGCTCTAGCGGGGAACACAGATACGCAGTATTTT
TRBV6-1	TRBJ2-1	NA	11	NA	CASDWGNEQFF	TGTGCCAGCGATTGGGGCAATGAGCAGTTCTTC
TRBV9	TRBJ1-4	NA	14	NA	CASSRGRGDEKLFF	TGTGCCAGCAGCCGGGGGAGGGGGGATGAAAAACTGTTTTTT
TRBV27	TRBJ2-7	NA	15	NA	CASSQRGREPYEQYF	TGTGCCAGCAGTCAACGGGGCAGGGAGCCCTACGAGCAGTACTTC